The 6 T cell receptor beta chains presented below share a single source sample, sequenced in a study of graft-versus-host responses after intestinal transplantation. These receptors' antigens are unknown. Only in-frame clones appear in the TCRdb table, and some are missing; sequencing was by immunoSEQ multiplex PCR. This sample has approximately 90,000 clones, with 88% found just once. The sample was unstimulated CD4+ T cells sorted from spleen or lymph node cells, taken before transplant. These receptors were obtained from a human donor who was the organ donor for an intestinal transplant.

This clone turned up a few times. The chain links TRBV27 to TRBJ2-7; a weak D match, TRBD2 (6 bases). The germline V gene has CDR1 MNHEY and CDR2 SMNVEV (reference sequence). The germline V and J ends were trimmed by 8 bases and 6 bases, with 20 bases remaining between them. The CDR3 is 14 residues long. This chain's CDR3 is CASGAGRGPLEQYF. The CDR3 nucleotides read TGTGCCAGCGGAGCGGGTCGCGGCCCACTCGAGCAGTACTTC.

The genes are TRBV27 and TRBJ2-3; 9 bases are a match to TRBD2. Germline V gene lookup returns CDR1 MNHEY and CDR2 SMNVEV (reference sequence). The CDR3 covers 20 residues. V dropped 2 bases and J dropped 0; count of bases not matched to a gene: 15. The DNA of the CDR3 is TGTGCCAGCAGTTTAAGGACCAGCGGGAGGCTCTATACTAGCACAGATACGCAGTATTTT. Protein sequence: CASSLRTSGRLYTSTDTQYF.

This clone was found once. The rearrangement links TRBV5-1 to TRBJ1-2; possible D gene TRBD1, 6 bases. CDR1 and CDR2 (germline): SGHRS, YFSETQ. V was trimmed by 0 bases and J by 6 bases, leaving 9 bases between them. This CDR3 is 13 amino acids long. DNA of the CDR3: TGCGCCAGCAGCTTGGGGACAGAACATGGCTACACCTTC. Translation gives CASSLGTEHGYTF.

J is TRBJ2-7 and V is TRBV5-1; 12 nucleotides line up with TRBD2. Germline V gives CDR1 SGHRS, CDR2 YFSETQ. Trimming cost V 3 bases and J 3 bases; bases outside gene matches: 7. CDR3 length: 16 residues. This CDR3 reads CASSSSLAGGVYEQYF. In DNA form, the CDR3 reads TGCGCCAGCAGCTCGTCACTAGCGGGGGGCGTCTACGAGCAGTACTTC.

This chain links TRBV18 with TRBJ2-1, with 7 bases matching TRBD2. Looked up from germline, CDR1 is KGHSH and CDR2 is LQKENI. The ends lost 3 bases at V and 6 bases at J; junction bases unmatched: 14. The CDR3 is 17 amino acids. Written as DNA, the CDR3 is TGTGCCAGCTCACCGTTCACTAGCGCGGTTCTCTTCAATGAGCAGTTCTTC. Translating gives CASSPFTSAVLFNEQFF.

This chain uses TRBV5-1 with TRBJ1-1, with D maybe TRBD1 (6 bases). CDR1 SGHRS and CDR2 YFSETQ come from the germline V gene. Between the trimmed V and J ends, which lost 4 bases and 3 bases, there was a span of 19 bases. The length of the CDR3 is 16 residues. In nucleotides, the CDR3 is TGCGCCAGCAGCCCCGGTCGGGGGGCTTTGTACACTGAAGCTTTCTTT. Residues: CASSPGRGALYTEAFF. Looking up the rest from reference TRBV5-1 and TRBJ1-1 gives the full variable domain: KAGVTQTPRYLIKTRGQQVTLSCSPISGHRSVSWYQQTPGQGLQFLFEYFSETQRNKGNFPGRFSGRQFSNSRSEMNVSTLELGDSALYLCASSPGRGALYTEAFFGQGTRLTVV.